This is a list of T cell receptor beta chains from one sample in a study of T cells in pancreatic ductal adenocarcinoma. Sequenced by immunoSEQ multiplex PCR; TCRdb stores in-frame clones only, minus some. The data show 9,000 to 15,000 clones, roughly 85% seen once. Material: PBMCs. The origin of the receptors is a human donor with pancreatic ductal adenocarcinoma. Both conserved end residues are part of each CDR3. A D gene is named only where the DNA matches it firmly. Clone size is shown for a subset of rows, as once, few, many or a class of expanded clone.

clone_size: NA
v_call: TRBV10-3
j_call: TRBJ2-3
d_call: NA
cdr3_aa: CAISEGPTDTQYF
cdr3_nt: TGTGCCATCAGTGAGGGGCCCACAGATACGCAGTATTTT

clone_size: NA
v_call: TRBV27
j_call: TRBJ1-2
d_call: NA
cdr3_aa: CASGPRGLGGYTF
cdr3_nt: TGTGCCAGCGGCCCCCGGGGCCTCGGTGGCTACACCTTC

clone_size: NA
v_call: TRBV6-5
j_call: TRBJ1-1
d_call: TRBD1
cdr3_aa: CASSYGTGVTEAFF
cdr3_nt: TGTGCCAGCAGTTATGGGACAGGGGTTACTGAAGCTTTCTTT

clone_size: few
v_call: TRBV7-9
j_call: TRBJ2-7
d_call: NA
cdr3_aa: CASSLSAGLSYEQYF
cdr3_nt: TGTGCCAGCAGCTTAAGCGCAGGCCTCTCCTACGAGCAGTACTTC

clone_size: NA
v_call: TRBV5-1
j_call: TRBJ2-3
d_call: NA
cdr3_aa: CASSLDSWADTQYF
cdr3_nt: TGCGCCAGCAGCTTGGACAGCTGGGCAGATACGCAGTATTTT

clone_size: NA
v_call: TRBV28
j_call: TRBJ2-7
d_call: TRBD2
cdr3_aa: CASSLPLAGGPSYEQYF
cdr3_nt: TGTGCCAGCAGTTTACCTCTAGCGGGAGGACCGTCCTACGAGCAGTACTTC

clone_size: NA
v_call: TRBV4-1
j_call: TRBJ1-1
d_call: NA
cdr3_aa: CASSHISEDTEAFF
cdr3_nt: TGCGCCAGCAGCCACATTTCAGAAGACACTGAAGCTTTCTTT

clone_size: NA
v_call: TRBV6-6
j_call: TRBJ2-3
d_call: NA
cdr3_aa: CATGEGSRTDTQYF
cdr3_nt: TGTGCCACTGGAGAGGGGTCTCGCACAGATACGCAGTATTTT

clone_size: few
v_call: TRBV19
j_call: TRBJ2-5
d_call: NA
cdr3_aa: CASSKGWSLQETQYF
cdr3_nt: TGTGCCAGTAGTAAGGGATGGAGTCTCCAAGAGACCCAGTACTTC

clone_size: NA
v_call: TRBV2
j_call: TRBJ2-7
d_call: NA
cdr3_aa: CASRRRGTTYEQYF
cdr3_nt: TGTGCCAGCAGAAGGAGAGGAACCACCTACGAGCAGTACTTC

clone_size: NA
v_call: TRBV5-6
j_call: TRBJ2-5
d_call: NA
cdr3_aa: CASSLEGETQYF
cdr3_nt: TGTGCCAGCAGCTTGGAGGGGGAGACCCAGTACTTC

clone_size: NA
v_call: TRBV14
j_call: TRBJ1-1
d_call: NA
cdr3_aa: CASSPGDTEAFF
cdr3_nt: TGTGCCAGCAGCCCGGGAGACACTGAAGCTTTCTTT

clone_size: NA
v_call: TRBV27
j_call: TRBJ1-6
d_call: TRBD1
cdr3_aa: CASSWGTANSPLHF
cdr3_nt: TGTGCCAGCAGTTGGGGGACAGCGAATTCACCCCTCCACTTT